The clone carrying this T cell receptor beta chain came up a few times. Antigen unknown. This sample is part of a study of identical twins' blood T cells. Donors were six healthy women in three monozygous twin pairs. CDR3 length: 11 residues. V lost 1 base to trimming and J lost 6 bases, with 4 bases between them. General study points: Twins shared about as many clonotypes as their cloneset sizes predicted.

TCRdb ran MiXCR on the 5' RACE reads and lists one entry per CDR3 protein. There are a few hundred thousand distinct CDR3 sequences in the sample; roughly 31% occur only once, and more than 5.5% lies in the top ten. The sequenced material came from PBMCs. This clonotype originated in a woman between 18 and 55 years old in good health. This chain joins TRBV12-3 or TRBV12-4 and TRBJ2-7; D gene uncertain. The CDR3 DNA follows: TGTGCCAGCAGTTTAGGCCTCGAGCAGTACTTC. Its protein product is CASSLGLEQYF.